The sequence of this T cell receptor (beta chain) was determined in a study of radiation and T cells in renal cell carcinoma. V shed 3 bases and J shed 2 bases, with 9 bases lying between them. The CDR3 consists of 14 residues. In germline, CDR1 is MNHEY, CDR2 SVGAGI. Measured with immunoSEQ multiplex PCR; TCRdb has only the in-frame clones, and not every one. This sample carries 100,000 to 150,000 clones, about four fifths of them seen once, and the ten largest clones take around 3%. The time point was: baseline pretreatment blood. Treatment specified: 15 Gy SBRT to primary tumor, nephrectomy 4 weeks later.

The input for sequencing was blood, taken from a patient whose treatment included radiotherapy and nephrectomy. The sequence derives from an older woman with renal cell carcinoma. The V call is TRBV6-5, the J call TRBJ2-3, with no clear D. The CDR3 reads CASSYKQLTDTQYF. DNA of the CDR3: TGTGCCAGCAGTTATAAACAACTCACAGATACGCAGTATTTT.